The present T cell receptor (beta chain) was sequenced within a study of T cell repertoires in cytomegalovirus infection. Across the whole study: CMV epitopes that were recently identified and HLA-C-restricted were used alongside well-studied HLA-B-restricted ones. Public TCR beta signatures were indicative of both CMV infection and a matching HLA type. Study-level results: The ex vivo response was dominated by HLA-C-restricted CMV-specific TCR beta clonotypes. Cumulative public TCR beta family frequency identified CMV carriers with the relevant HLA.

TCRdb re-called the reads with MiXCR, one entry per CDR3 protein. The repertoire holds 830,000 or so distinct CDR3 sequences, with about 30% as singletons. Germline V CDR1 and CDR2: MNHNS, SASEGT. The CDR3 runs to 14 residues. With V trimmed by 6 bases and J by 5 bases, 6 bases remained unmatched. This clonotype was found many times. Antigen specificity is unknown. This rearrangement joins TRBV6-1 to TRBJ2-1; the match to TRBD1 covers 8 bases. Sequenced material: cultured CD8+ T cells from PBMCs, taken from culture after CMV antigen stimulation. This sequence originates from a human donor in good health (CMV status not recorded). Some clones in this sample may be carry-over from other donors' samples. The CDR3 DNA reads TGTGCCAGCAGACGGACAGGGCGAAACAATGAGCAGTTCTTC. Translated, it gives CASRRTGRNNEQFF.